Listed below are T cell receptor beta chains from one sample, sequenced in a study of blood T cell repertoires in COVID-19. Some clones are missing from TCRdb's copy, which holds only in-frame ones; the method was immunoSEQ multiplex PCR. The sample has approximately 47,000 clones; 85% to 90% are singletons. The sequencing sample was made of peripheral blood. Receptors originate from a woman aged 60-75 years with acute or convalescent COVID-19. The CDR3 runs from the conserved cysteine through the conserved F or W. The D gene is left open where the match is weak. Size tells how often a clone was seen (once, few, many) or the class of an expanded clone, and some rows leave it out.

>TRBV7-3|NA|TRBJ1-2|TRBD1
TGTGCCAGCAGCCTCCTGGGACAGGACTACACCTTC
CASSLLGQDYTF
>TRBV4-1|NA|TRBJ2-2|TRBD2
TGCGCCAGCAGCCAGAAGAAGACTAGCCTGAGCGGGGGCGGGGAGCTGTTTTTT
CASSQKKTSLSGGGELFF
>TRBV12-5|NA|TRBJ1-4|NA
TGTGCTAGTGGTACGGGAAACCTCGCCGCTGAAAAACTGTTTTTT
CASGTGNLAAEKLFF
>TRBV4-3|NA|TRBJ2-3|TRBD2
TGCGCCAGCAGCCAAGAGTTAGCGGGAGGAGCAGATACGCAGTATTTT
CASSQELAGGADTQYF
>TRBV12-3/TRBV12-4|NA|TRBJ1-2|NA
TGTGCCAGCAGTTTGGGACAATACCATGGCTACACCTTC
CASSLGQYHGYTF
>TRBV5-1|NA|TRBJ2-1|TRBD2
TGCGCCAGCAGCGAGGTTAGCGGGGGGAATGAGCAGTTCTTC
CASSEVSGGNEQFF
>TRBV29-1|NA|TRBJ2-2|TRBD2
TGCAGCGTTTTTAGCGGGGCGAACACCGGGGAGCTGTTTTTT
CSVFSGANTGELFF
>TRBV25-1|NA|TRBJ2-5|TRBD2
TGTGCCAGCAGTGAATTCAGAGCGGGAGGGACCCAAGAGACCCAGTACTTC
CASSEFRAGGTQETQYF
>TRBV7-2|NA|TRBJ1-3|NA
TGTGCCAGCAGTCAGGCCGCAGGGATTACTGGAAACACCATATATTTT
CASSQAAGITGNTIYF
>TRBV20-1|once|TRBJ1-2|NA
TGCAGTGCTAGCTCGAACTATGGCTACACCTTC
CSASSNYGYTF
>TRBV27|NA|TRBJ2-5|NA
TGTGCCAGCAGTTTACCGCAAGAGACCCAGTACTTC
CASSLPQETQYF
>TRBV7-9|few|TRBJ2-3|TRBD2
TGTGCCAGCAGCTTGACTAGCGGGAGCACAGATACGCAGTATTTT
CASSLTSGSTDTQYF
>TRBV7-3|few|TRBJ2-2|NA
TGTGCCAGCAGCTTAACGGGGAGGACCGGGGAGCTGTTTTTT
CASSLTGRTGELFF
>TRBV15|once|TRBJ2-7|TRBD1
TGTGCCACCAGCAGAGTTAACTTTGGACAGGGGGGCTACGAGCAGTACTTC
CATSRVNFGQGGYEQYF
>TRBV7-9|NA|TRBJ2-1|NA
TGTGCCAGCAGCTATGGGGCTGGCTCCTACAATGAGCAGTTCTTC
CASSYGAGSYNEQFF
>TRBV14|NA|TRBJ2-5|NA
TGTGCCAGCAGCAAGACTAGGCACCAAGAGACCCAGTACTTC
CASSKTRHQETQYF
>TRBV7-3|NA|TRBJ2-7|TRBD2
TGTGCCAGCAGTTCACGAGCGGGAGGCCTGGGAGAGCAGTACTTC
CASSSRAGGLGEQYF
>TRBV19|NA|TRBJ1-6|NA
TGTGCCAGTAGCGGCAGGAATAATTCACCCCTCCACTTT
CASSGRNNSPLHF
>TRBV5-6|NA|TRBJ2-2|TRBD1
TGTGCCAGCAGCTCGGTCGACAGGGCCGGCGGGGAGCTGTTTTTT
CASSSVDRAGGELFF
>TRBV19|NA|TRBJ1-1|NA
TGTGCCAGTAGTATTCTCTCGACGGGCACTGAAGCTTTCTTT
CASSILSTGTEAFF
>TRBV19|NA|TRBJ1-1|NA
TGTGCCAGTAGTGCCTTGGAGGACACTGAAGCTTTCTTT
CASSALEDTEAFF
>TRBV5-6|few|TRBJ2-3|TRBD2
TGTGCCAGCAGAGCGGGGGGGAGCACAGATACGCAGTATTTT
CASRAGGSTDTQYF
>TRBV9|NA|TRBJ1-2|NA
TGTGCCAGCAGCGTAGGGGATACAAGGGGTGGCTACACCTTC
CASSVGDTRGGYTF
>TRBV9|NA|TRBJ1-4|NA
TGTGCCAGCAGCACCCTCGGGGGACTGGATGAAAAACTGTTTTTT
CASSTLGGLDEKLFF
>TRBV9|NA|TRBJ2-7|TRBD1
TGTGCCAGCAGCGTAGGGACAGGGCTCGACGAGCAGTACTTC
CASSVGTGLDEQYF
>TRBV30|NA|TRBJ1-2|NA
TGTGCCTGCCCTAGGGACATCGATGGCTACACCTTC
CACPRDIDGYTF
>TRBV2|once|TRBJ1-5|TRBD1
TGTGCCAGCCTTGGTGATAGGGACAGAGGTCATCAGCCCCAGCATTTT
CASLGDRDRGHQPQHF
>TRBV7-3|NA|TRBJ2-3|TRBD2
TGTGCCAGCAGCTTAGAGAGACTAGCGGGATTCACAGATACGCAGTATTTT
CASSLERLAGFTDTQYF
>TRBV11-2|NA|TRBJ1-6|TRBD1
TGTGCCAGCAATGACAGGGCAAATTCACCCCTCCACTTT
CASNDRANSPLHF
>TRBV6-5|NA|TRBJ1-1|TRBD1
TGTGCCAGCAGCCCCCGGGACAGGAACACTGAAGCTTTCTTT
CASSPRDRNTEAFF
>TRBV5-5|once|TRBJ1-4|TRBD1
TGTGCCAGCAGCTTGGGGACAGGGAGCGAAAAACTGTTTTTT
CASSLGTGSEKLFF
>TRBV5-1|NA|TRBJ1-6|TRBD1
TGCGCCAGCAGCGGGGGACAGGGGTATTCACCCCTCCACTTT
CASSGGQGYSPLHF
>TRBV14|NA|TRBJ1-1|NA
TGTGCCAGCAGCCAAGGGGCGGGTGCTTTCTTT
CASSQGAGAFF
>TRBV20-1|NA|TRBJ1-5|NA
TGCAGTGCTAGTCCCCCGGGGGGCGGTCAGCCCCAGCATTTT
CSASPPGGGQPQHF
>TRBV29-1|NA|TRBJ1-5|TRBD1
TGCAGCGCTGGGGACAGTTACAATCAGCCCCAGCATTTT
CSAGDSYNQPQHF
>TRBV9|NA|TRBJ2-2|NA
TGTGCCAGCAGCGTGGGGCAGGGGTACACCGGGGAGCTGTTTTTT
CASSVGQGYTGELFF
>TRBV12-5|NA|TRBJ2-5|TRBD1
TGTGCTAGTGGTTTAGGGACAGGGGGTGGCGAGACCCAGTACTTC
CASGLGTGGGETQYF
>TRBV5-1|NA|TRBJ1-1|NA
TGCGCCAGCAGCTTGGAAGGACAGAACACTGAAGCTTTCTTT
CASSLEGQNTEAFF
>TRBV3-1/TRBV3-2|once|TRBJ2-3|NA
TGTGCCAGCAGCCCCGCGAGGGGAGGAGATACGCAGTATTTT
CASSPARGGDTQYF
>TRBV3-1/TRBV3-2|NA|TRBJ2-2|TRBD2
TGTGCCAGCAGCCAAGTTCGGGCTAGCGGGAACACCGGGGAGCTGTTTTTT
CASSQVRASGNTGELFF